A single sample is the source of the 24 T cell receptor beta chains below, sequenced in a study of T cells in Graves' hyperthyroidism and ophthalmopathy. Amplification targeted TCR beta CDR3 regions from RNA transcripts. The TCR CDR3 was amplified in a first-round RT-PCR using the HTBI primer set. Each CDR3 protein is one row after TCRdb ran MiXCR on the multiplex PCR reads. The sample yields hundreds of thousands of distinct CDR3 sequences, 15% to 20% seen once. Sequencing was carried out using blood. These receptors originate from a man aged 40-50 years with Graves' ophthalmopathy.

This clonotype was detected many times. A read error may produce the germline difference seen at one junction end. V gene TRBV19 combines with J gene TRBJ1-1; D is perhaps TRBD1 (5 bases). Germline V lookup: CDR1 LNHDA, CDR2 SQIVND (reference sequence). This CDR3 comprises 12 residues. The CDR3 region has the DNA TGCGCCAGTCGAACAGGGAACACTGAAGCTTTCTTT. It specifies CASRTGNTEAFF.

In its sample, this clonotype was seen a few times. The chain couples TRBV3-1 to TRBJ2-7; D uncertain. V was trimmed by 0 bases and J by 4 bases, leaving 4 bases between them. The germline V gene has CDR1 LGHDT and CDR2 YNNKEL (reference sequence). The CDR3 runs 12 residues. This CDR3 reads CASSQEKYEQYF. Written as DNA, the CDR3 is TGTGCCAGCAGCCAAGAAAAGTACGAGCAGTACTTC.

This clonotype was seen more than once but under ten times. V is TRBV5-8 and J is TRBJ2-7; a weak D match, TRBD2 (5 bases). The germline V gene has CDR1 SGHTS and CDR2 YDEGEE. This CDR3 region has 15 residues. V lost 4 bases to trimming and J lost 4 bases, with 18 bases between them. CDR3 region: CASSTAGLRIYEQYF. DNA of the CDR3: TGTGCCAGCAGCACAGCAGGACTTCGAATTTACGAGCAGTACTTC.

This clonotype showed up many times. The rearrangement uses TRBV11-1 and TRBJ2-3; 10 nucleotides agree with TRBD1. The length of the CDR3 is 15 residues. The V gene end was trimmed by 6 bases and the J gene end by 2 bases; junction bases not matched to a gene: 5. Looked up from germline, CDR1 is SGHAT and CDR2 is FQDESV (reference sequence). CDR3 coding DNA: TGTGCCAGCAGTTCGGGACAGGGGACCACAGATACGCAGTATTTT. This sequence encodes CASSSGQGTTDTQYF.

In this sample, this clonotype turned up many times. The chain links TRBV13 to TRBJ2-1; 9 nucleotides agree with TRBD2. V lost 2 bases, J lost 3 bases, and 8 bases stayed unmatched. The CDR3 is made up of 17 amino acids. Per the germline V gene, CDR1 is PRHDT and CDR2 is FYEKMQ (reference sequence). The CDR3 bases are TGTGCCAGCAGCTTACGTAGCGGGAGCTCCCTCTACAATGAGCAGTTCTTC. It specifies CASSLRSGSSLYNEQFF.

V is TRBV4-2 and J is TRBJ2-1, with TRBD2 matching over 12 bases. The CDR3 consists of 17 residues. J was trimmed by 4 bases and V by 1 base; bases with no gene match: 5. Germline assignment: CDR1 LGHNA and CDR2 YNFKEQ. CDR3 DNA sequence: TGTGCCAGCAGCCAAGTCGGCCTAGCGGGAGGGTACAATGAGCAGTTCTTC. It is translated as CASSQVGLAGGYNEQFF.

CDR3 nucleotides: TGTGCCAGCAGTTCCTCTACAGGGGGCTCAAGCACAGATACGCAGTATTTT. As protein: CASSSSTGGSSTDTQYF. V usage is TRBV7-9 and J usage is TRBJ2-3; 9 bases are a match to TRBD1. Germline assignment: CDR1 SEHNR and CDR2 FQNEAQ (reference sequence). After removal of 6 bases from V and 0 bases from J, the junction contained 10 bases not matched to a gene. The CDR3 extends over 17 amino acids.

This clonotype was seen a handful of times. The chain has TRBV7-9 and TRBJ1-5; 9 positions agree with TRBD1. CDR3 length: 16 residues. V lost 5 bases, J lost 7 bases, and 12 bases stayed unmatched. Germline values: CDR1 SEHNR, CDR2 FQNEAQ (reference sequence). The CDR3 region has the DNA TGTGCCAGCAGCGGCCCCGGGACAGGGTTGGGGCAGCCCCAGCATTTT. Its protein product is CASSGPGTGLGQPQHF.

The sample holds a few counts of this clonotype. J is TRBJ1-1 and V is TRBV27, with a weak D call TRBD1 (6 bases). Looked up from germline, CDR1 is MNHEY and CDR2 is SMNVEV (reference sequence). The CDR3 loop spans 15 amino acids. V was cut by 3 bases and J by 6 bases, with 17 bases left in between. CDR3 sequence: CASSFKGVGRPEAFF. Here the CDR3 DNA reads TGTGCCAGCAGTTTTAAGGGGGTGGGGAGACCTGAAGCTTTCTTT.

This clonotype was counted only a few times. The J gene is TRBJ1-2, the V gene TRBV7-2, with 7 bases matching TRBD1. Germline CDR1 SGHTA, CDR2 FQGNSA. The CDR3 sequence is 15 residues long. V lost 2 bases, J lost 7 bases, and 10 bases stayed unmatched. The CDR3, as DNA: TGTGCCAGCAGCTTAAGACAGGGAGGTTCGGCTGGCTACACCTTC. Translated, it gives CASSLRQGGSAGYTF.

This chain uses TRBV19 with TRBJ2-3; TRBD2 agrees at 7 bases. CDR3 length: 14 amino acids. Germline loops: CDR1 LNHDA, CDR2 SQIVND (reference sequence). V was pared by 3 bases and J by 4 bases, with 4 bases of the junction left unmatched. CDR3 loop: CASSMGTNADTQYF. The CDR3, as DNA: TGTGCCAGTAGTATGGGGACTAATGCAGATACGCAGTATTTT.

This clonotype showed up many times. This chain joins TRBV30 and TRBJ1-4, with D uncertain. Germline-derived CDR1 and CDR2 are GTSNPN and SVGIG (reference sequence). This CDR3 is built from 13 residues. V gave up 7 bases and J gave up 4 bases, with 13 bases separating them. In DNA form, the CDR3 reads TGTGCCTACTCGGCGTCGTATAATGAAAAACTGTTTTTT. This gives the protein CAYSASYNEKLFF.

The chain links TRBV6-1 to TRBJ2-5; 8 bases are a match to TRBD1. The CDR3 has 14 amino acids. The ends lost 4 bases at V and 4 bases at J; junction bases unmatched: 5. The germline CDR1 and CDR2 sequences are MNHNS and SASEGT. CDR3 sequence reads: CASSARGPRETQYF. The CDR3 DNA sequence: TGTGCCAGCAGTGCCAGGGGGCCGAGAGAGACCCAGTACTTC.

This clonotype was counted a few times. The V and J genes are TRBV6-5 and TRBJ2-3; 9 bases are shared with TRBD2. This CDR3 is 16 amino acids long. V dropped 0 bases and J dropped 7; count of bases not matched to a gene: 8. Per the germline V gene, CDR1 is MNHEY and CDR2 is SVGAGI. The CDR3 loop is CASSYSGRGGGYTQYF. CDR3 nucleotide sequence: TGTGCCAGCAGTTACTCAGGGCGGGGGGGAGGATATACGCAGTATTTT.

V and J are TRBV9 and TRBJ2-3; a possible D gene is TRBD2 (6 bases). Germline assignment: CDR1 SGDLS and CDR2 YYNGEE. The CDR3 length is 15 residues. Between the trimmed V and J ends, which lost 4 bases and 4 bases, there was a span of 16 bases. The CDR3 region is CASSPGVGTADTQYF. For the CDR3, the DNA is TGTGCCAGCAGCCCGGGGGTAGGGACGGCAGATACGCAGTATTTT.

This clonotype has just a few counts. As DNA, the CDR3 is TGTGCCAGCAGCCAGAGAGTAAGTCAGCGGACTCACAATGAGCAGTTCTTC. Its translation: CASSQRVSQRTHNEQFF. The V gene is TRBV14, the J gene TRBJ2-1; TRBD2 is a possible D gene (5 bases). V lost 3 bases and J lost 5, with 20 bases in between. This CDR3 has 17 amino acids. The V gene's germline CDR1 is SGHDN and CDR2 FVKESK.

The chain combines TRBV20-1 with TRBJ2-7; 7 nucleotides agree with TRBD2. The trim removed 3 bases at V and 6 bases at J, leaving 14 bases unmatched. The CDR3 runs 15 residues. In germline, CDR1 is DFQATT, CDR2 SNEGSKA (reference sequence). CDR3 sequence (DNA): TGCAGTGCTAGTCGGGGCGGGAGAGGATCGGGCGAGCAGTACTTC. This translates into CSASRGGRGSGEQYF.

This clonotype was seen a few times. The chain recombines TRBV6-5 with TRBJ2-5; TRBD1 aligns across 8 bases. The CDR3 covers 15 residues. Germline CDR1 MNHEY, CDR2 SVGAGI. V lost 0 bases to trimming and J lost 5 bases; unmatched junction nucleotides: 5. The CDR3 loop reads CASSYSSGGHETQYF. The CDR3 coding sequence is TGTGCCAGCAGTTACTCCTCAGGGGGCCACGAGACCCAGTACTTC.

The chain joins TRBV4-1 to TRBJ1-1; D not certain. CDR3 length: 17 amino acids. Germline V CDR1 and CDR2: MGHRA, YSYEKL. V was cut by 0 bases and J by 1 base, with 15 bases left in between. This CDR3 reads CASSQENYSSRNTEAFF. The CDR3 region has the DNA TGCGCCAGCAGCCAAGAAAATTACAGCAGCAGGAACACTGAAGCTTTCTTT.

This clonotype appeared many times. This rearrangement joins TRBV5-1 to TRBJ2-1; D remains unclear. Trimming shortened V by 0 bases and J by 0 bases, and 4 bases separated the two germline ends. The CDR3 spans 14 residues. Germline assignment: CDR1 SGHRS and CDR2 YFSETQ. CDR3 DNA: TGCGCCAGCAGCTTGGGCGACTCCTACAATGAGCAGTTCTTC. This sequence encodes CASSLGDSYNEQFF. The full variable domain, its missing parts supplied by reference TRBV5-1 and TRBJ2-1, is KAGVTQTPRYLIKTRGQQVTLSCSPISGHRSVSWYQQTPGQGLQFLFEYFSETQRNKGNFPGRFSGRQFSNSRSEMNVSTLELGDSALYLCASSLGDSYNEQFFGPGTRLTVL.

The chain links TRBV27 to TRBJ2-3; 11 positions agree with TRBD2. J lost 2 bases, V lost 8 bases, and 3 bases had no gene match. CDR3 length: 14 residues. Germline values: CDR1 MNHEY, CDR2 SMNVEV (reference sequence). In DNA, the CDR3 is TGTGCCAGCCGGACTAGCGGGTACACAGATACGCAGTATTTT. Amino acid sequence: CASRTSGYTDTQYF.

There are many counts of this clonotype. J is TRBJ2-7 and V is TRBV30; TRBD2 matches 9 bases. Germline V gene sequence: CDR1 GTSNPN, CDR2 SVGIG (reference sequence). The CDR3 length is 13 residues. Trimming took 3 bases from V and 6 from J; bases not matched to a gene: 6. CDR3 residues: CAWRRSGRTEQYF. Written as DNA, the CDR3 is TGTGCCTGGAGGAGAAGCGGGAGGACCGAGCAGTACTTC.

V gene TRBV5-1 combines with J gene TRBJ1-2; D is ambiguous. This CDR3 comprises 15 residues. Trimming removed 0 bases from V and 6 bases from J, with 15 bases in between. The germline gives CDR1 SGHRS, CDR2 YFSETQ. This chain's CDR3 is CASSLDIWNIDGYTF. CDR3 nucleotide sequence: TGCGCCAGCAGCTTGGACATTTGGAACATCGATGGCTACACCTTC.

This clonotype was counted ten times or more. The chain couples TRBV4-1 to TRBJ1-5; D is unresolved. The CDR3 sequence is 16 residues long. CDR1 is MGHRA and CDR2 is YSYEKL in the germline V gene. Trimming pared 3 bases from V and 0 bases from J, leaving 12 bases between. This chain's CDR3 is CASSQTPGDSNQPQHF. The DNA of the CDR3 is TGCGCCAGCAGCCAGACTCCGGGAGATAGCAATCAGCCCCAGCATTTT.